This record covers a single T cell receptor (beta chain). This clone's antigen is unknown. No clone much larger than this one lies a single base away; base qualities are absent. The data stem from a study of blood T cell repertoires in COVID-19 (dated by TCRdb to the early 2020s). Notes on the research overall: Samples covering the acute and convalescent phases of COVID-19 were provided by collaborators in the United States, Italy and Spain. The material from the prospective study consisted of cDNA or gDNA derived from T cells, B-cell-depleted T cells, or PBMCs. Subjects who had been exposed to COVID-19, were actively infected with it, or had recovered from it provided the deeply sampled blood TCRbeta repertoires that made up the dataset. A freely available public database, intended as a resource for researchers studying the immune response to SARS-CoV-2, is where the repertoires were released. The samples were drawn from the first 160 participants of the ongoing ImmuneRACE study and from under 1,500 subjects provided by 6 global collaborators. Nearly every sample came with metadata listing a de-identified subject ID, COVID-19 status, age in years and sex. Where available, HLA class I and class II types were obtained from metadata supplied by the sample provider rather than from assay-based typing. General conclusions and limits of the study: The quantity of clinical and demographic metadata differed by source and by participant and was supplied without curation.

Collaborating institutions collected whole blood in K2EDTA tubes following their own protocols. For TCRbeta analysis, collaborators shipped samples as frozen whole blood, isolated PBMCs, or DNA extracted from either of those sample types. TCRbeta CDR3 regions were amplified from genomic DNA by means of the immunoSEQ Assay, a bias-controlled multiplex PCR. Per the source publication's procedure: Nucleated cell counts per sample were estimated from amplification of reference gene primers within the assay. To quantify the absolute abundance of each unique TCRbeta CDR3 rearrangement, sequence reads were collapsed and filtered. For each sample, productive Simpson clonality was calculated as the square root of Simpson's diversity index over productive rearrangements. In its TCRdb copy, this immuneACCESS table keeps in-frame sequences only and misses some clones. Where compared with another copy, unresolved V genes explain less than half of these, and the others have no known cause. V, J and clone size were drawn from that table, and D and trimming were deduced from the DNA. The sample table records around 100,000 clones; around nine tenths of these occur just once. About 3.2% of the sample is taken by the ten largest.

The germline V gene encodes CDR1 SGHTA and CDR2 FQGNSA. Measured from the cysteine to the phenylalanine, the CDR3 is 16 residues long. Here the CDR3 DNA is all that survives: 48 bases in frame from base 1. After removal of 2 bases from V and 2 bases from J, the junction retains 4 bases not matched to a gene. The sequenced sample was peripheral blood. The TCR was taken from a human donor in a cohort sampled during active COVID-19. The sequence is built from TRBV7-2 and TRBJ1-4; 8 bases in the middle match TRBD1. The DNA reads as follows: TGTGCCAGCAGCTTATCAGGGGGCAGTACTAATGAAAAACTGTTTTTT. It translates as CASSLSGGSTNEKLFF.